This TCR beta chain emerged from a study of blood T cell repertoires in COVID-19 (dated by TCRdb to between 2020 and 2021). Study-wide context: Samples covering the acute and convalescent phases of COVID-19 were provided by collaborators in the United States, Italy and Spain. The material from the prospective study consisted of cDNA or gDNA derived from T cells, B-cell-depleted T cells, or PBMCs. The dataset comprised deeply sampled blood TCRbeta repertoires from subjects exposed to, actively infected with, or recovered from COVID-19. The repertoires were released in a freely available public database intended as a resource for research on the immune response to SARS-CoV-2. The samples were drawn from the first 160 participants of the ongoing ImmuneRACE study and from some 1,300 subjects provided by 6 global collaborators. Nearly every sample came with metadata listing a de-identified subject ID, COVID-19 status, age in years and sex. HLA class I and class II types, where available, came from metadata supplied by the sample provider rather than from assay-based typing. Paper-wide results and their limitations: How much clinical and demographic metadata was included differed by source and by participant, and the metadata was provided uncurated.

Another Seattle source contributed samples from volunteer blood donors who had recovered from COVID-19. Collaborating institutions collected whole blood in K2EDTA tubes following their own protocols. For TCRbeta analysis, collaborator samples were shipped as frozen whole blood, as isolated PBMCs, or as DNA extracted from either sample type. The immunoSEQ Assay, a bias-controlled multiplex PCR, was used to amplify TCRbeta CDR3 regions from genomic DNA. For the original study's pipeline: Within the assay, amplification of reference gene primers was used to estimate how many nucleated cells each sample contained. Sequence reads were collapsed and filtered to measure the absolute abundance of every unique TCRbeta CDR3 rearrangement. For each sample, productive Simpson clonality was calculated by taking the square root of Simpson's diversity index across productive rearrangements. As stored in TCRdb, this immuneACCESS dataset retains in-frame rearrangements with V and J assigned. A fraction of the clones does not appear; measured against another copy, unresolved V genes explain less than half of the discrepancy, and the remainder lacks a known reason. Clonal size and the V and J genes are those of that table, whereas D and trimming came from the DNA. In all, the sample holds under 250,000 clones, and 86% of those were seen once. The ten largest clones take up 1.5% to 2% of the sample.

Its CDR3 holds 14 amino acids, cysteine through phenylalanine. Just CDR3 DNA is preserved here, 42 bases in frame from base 1. According to the germline V gene (reference sequence), CDR1 reads LNHDA and CDR2 reads SQIVND. From V the trimming removes 2 bases and from J it removes 2 bases, while the gene matches leave 3 bases of the junction unaccounted for. Concerning this clone itself: No cognate antigen has been identified for it. Base qualities were left out, and no much larger clone turns up one base away.

The source is a woman aged 55-75 years who had recovered from COVID-19. Sequenced sample: peripheral blood. The sequence joins TRBV19 to TRBJ2-7; 7 nucleotides in the junction match TRBD1. The DNA reads as follows: TGTGCCAGTAGTATAACAGGGGCAACCTACGAGCAGTACTTC. The translation is CASSITGATYEQYF.